This entry concerns a single T cell receptor (beta chain). Its antigen remains unidentified. CTLA-4 blockade using ipilimumab, together with focal radiation, was received by patients with chemo-refractory metastatic non-small-cell lung cancer. The data were taken from a study of radiotherapy plus CTLA-4 blockade in lung cancer. Study-wide background: 15% to 20% of patients responded objectively, and about 32% achieved disease control.

Overall study results and limits: Response, reportedly, was best predicted by interferon-beta along with early blood T cell clone dynamics. Blood saw expansion of tumor-derived TCR clones after radiotherapy plus ipilimumab.

The germline gives CDR1 SGDLS, CDR2 YYNGEE. CDR3 length: 16 residues. The V end lost 3 bases, the J end lost 2 bases, and 15 bases lay between the germline ends. Profiling relied on immunoSEQ multiplex PCR, and the TCRdb table lists in-frame clones only, not all of them. The sample yields about 50,000 clones, 85% seen once. V usage is TRBV9 and J usage is TRBJ2-1; possible D gene TRBD1, 6 bases. The sample consisted of peripheral blood, taken from a patient treated with radiotherapy plus ipilimumab. This TCR came from a human donor with non-small cell lung cancer whose response to radiotherapy plus ipilimumab could not be evaluated. The CDR3 DNA follows: TGTGCCAGCAGCGCCTCGAACAGGGTCCCCTACAATGAGCAGTTCTTC. The encoded protein is CASSASNRVPYNEQFF.